This TCR beta chain was retrieved from a study of cytomegalovirus exposure and HLA in healthy donors. Overall study context: Among the 398 genotyped donors, over 70% were placed in the Caucasian-associated ancestry cluster. Study-wide results and caveats: In vitro experiments confirmed that three CMV-associated chains were specific for CMV antigens. Sequence variants that were highly shared formed a cluster that was likely a sequencing artifact. Donor immune exposure was known only as CMV serostatus.

PCR was performed using 60 Vbeta and 13 Jbeta primers. The data were produced by immunoSEQ multiplex PCR, yet TCRdb's version contains in-frame clones alone and is incomplete. The sample has around 100,000 clones; around 81% are singletons. Details on this clone: Its antigen is not identified.

The sequence was collected from a man in his forties in good health and CMV-seropositive. Sequencing was performed on PBMCs.

CDR3 protein: CASSPTYNEQFF. CDR3 in DNA: TGTGCCAGCAGTCCTACCTACAATGAGCAGTTCTTC. The chain uses TRBV27 and TRBJ2-1, with D unclear. Germline assignment: CDR1 MNHEY and CDR2 SMNVEV (reference sequence). The CDR3 is made up of 12 amino acids. V gave up 5 bases and J gave up 2 bases, with 4 bases separating them.